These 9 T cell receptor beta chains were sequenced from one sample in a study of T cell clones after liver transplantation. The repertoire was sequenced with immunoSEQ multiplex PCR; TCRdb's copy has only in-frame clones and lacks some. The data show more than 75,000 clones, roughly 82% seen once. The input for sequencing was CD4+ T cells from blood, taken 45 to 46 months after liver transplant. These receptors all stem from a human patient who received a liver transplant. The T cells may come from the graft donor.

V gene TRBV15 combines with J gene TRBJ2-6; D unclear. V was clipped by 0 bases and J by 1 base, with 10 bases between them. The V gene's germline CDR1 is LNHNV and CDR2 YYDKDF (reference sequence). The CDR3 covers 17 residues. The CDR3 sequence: CATSRDYRVSGANVLTF. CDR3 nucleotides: TGTGCCACCAGCAGAGATTATAGGGTGTCTGGGGCCAACGTCCTGACTTTC.

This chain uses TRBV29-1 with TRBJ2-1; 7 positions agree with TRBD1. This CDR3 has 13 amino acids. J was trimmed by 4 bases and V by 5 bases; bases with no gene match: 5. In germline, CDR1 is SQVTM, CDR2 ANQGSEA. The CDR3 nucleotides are TGCAGCGTTTCACAGGGGTCATACAATGAGCAGTTCTTC. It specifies CSVSQGSYNEQFF.

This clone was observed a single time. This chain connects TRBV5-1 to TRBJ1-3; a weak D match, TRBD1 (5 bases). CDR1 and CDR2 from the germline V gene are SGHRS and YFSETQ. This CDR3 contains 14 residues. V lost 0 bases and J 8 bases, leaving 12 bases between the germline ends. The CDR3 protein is CASSLEQPGDTIYF. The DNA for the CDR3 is TGCGCCAGCAGCTTGGAACAGCCGGGGGACACCATATATTTT.

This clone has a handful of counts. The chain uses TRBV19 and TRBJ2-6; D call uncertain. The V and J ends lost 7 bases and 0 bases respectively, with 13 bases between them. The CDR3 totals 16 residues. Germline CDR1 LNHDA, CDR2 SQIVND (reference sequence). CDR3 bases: TGTGCCAGTACCCGAGGTGGGAACTCTGGGGCCAACGTCCTGACTTTC. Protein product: CASTRGGNSGANVLTF.

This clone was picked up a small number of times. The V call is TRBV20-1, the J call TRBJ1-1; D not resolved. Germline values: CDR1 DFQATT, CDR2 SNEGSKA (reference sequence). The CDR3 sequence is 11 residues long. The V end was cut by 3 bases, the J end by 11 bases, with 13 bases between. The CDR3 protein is CSARPVVYAFF. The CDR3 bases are TGCAGTGCTAGGCCCGTGGTGTATGCTTTCTTT.

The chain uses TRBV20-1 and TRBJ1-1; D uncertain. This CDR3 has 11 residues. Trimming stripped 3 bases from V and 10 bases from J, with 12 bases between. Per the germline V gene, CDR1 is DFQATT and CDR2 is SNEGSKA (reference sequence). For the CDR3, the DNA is TGCAGTGCTAGGTCCCCCGCAGGAGCTTTCTTT. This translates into CSARSPAGAFF.

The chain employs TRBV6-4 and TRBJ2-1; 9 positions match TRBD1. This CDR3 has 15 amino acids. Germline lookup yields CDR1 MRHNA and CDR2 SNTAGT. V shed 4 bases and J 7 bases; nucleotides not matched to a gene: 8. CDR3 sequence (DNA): TGTGCCAGCAGTGCGGAGACAGGGGGTAGAAATGAGCAGTTCTTC. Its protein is CASSAETGGRNEQFF.

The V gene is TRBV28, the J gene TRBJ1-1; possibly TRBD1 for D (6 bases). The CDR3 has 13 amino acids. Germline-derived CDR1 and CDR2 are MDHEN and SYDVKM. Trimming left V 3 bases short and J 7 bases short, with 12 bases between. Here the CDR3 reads CASSLDRGVEAFF. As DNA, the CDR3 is TGTGCCAGCAGTTTGGATAGGGGGGTTGAAGCTTTCTTT.

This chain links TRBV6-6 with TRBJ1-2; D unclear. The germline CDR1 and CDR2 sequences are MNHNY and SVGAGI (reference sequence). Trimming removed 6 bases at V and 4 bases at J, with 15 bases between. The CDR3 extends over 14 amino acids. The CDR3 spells CASSSTSQSYGYTF. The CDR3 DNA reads TGTGCCAGCAGCAGCACATCTCAGAGCTATGGCTACACCTTC.